In its sample, the clone carrying this T cell receptor beta chain was seen a few times. The antigen is undetermined. In TCRdb, the 5' RACE reads were re-called with MiXCR into one record per CDR3 protein. The top ten clones hold 5% to 6% of a sample with approximately 84,000 distinct CDR3 sequences, about 4.5% of them seen once. This CDR3 is built from 18 residues. The V and J ends lost 0 bases and 4 bases, in that order; junction bases with no gene match: 4. CDR1 is SGDLS, CDR2 YYNGEE, per germline. Stated time point: longitudinal time-point 3. The data stem from a study of neurological immune-mediated disorders. Across the whole study: About 90% of the 34 multiple sclerosis patients had relapsing-remitting disease; 3 had secondary progressive. Broader study findings: On phylogenetic grouping, the repertoires of 18 of 34 multiple sclerosis patients fell within one related-CDR3 cluster, constituting a possible signature. Clinical and MRI features did not associate with the cluster found in multiple sclerosis patients.

This sequence joins TRBV9 and TRBJ2-1; 16 positions agree with TRBD2. This TCR derives from a woman aged 55-70 years with multiple sclerosis. Specimen: PBMCs. Written as DNA, the CDR3 is TGTGCCAGCAGCGTAGCCGGGGGACTAGCGGGGGGGTACAATGAGCAGTTCTTC. Encoded protein: CASSVAGGLAGGYNEQFF.